The clone carrying this T cell receptor (beta chain) was picked up a small number of times. Its matching antigen is unknown. The data were taken from a study of cytomegalovirus exposure and HLA in healthy donors. The germline V gene has CDR1 SGHRS and CDR2 YFSETQ. Between the trimmed V and J ends, which lost 3 bases and 0 bases, there was a span of 12 bases. The CDR3 consists of 15 residues. 60 Vbeta and 13 Jbeta primers were used in PCR. Data came from immunoSEQ multiplex PCR; TCRdb stores just in-frame clones and leaves some out. The sample consists of about 140,000 clones, 70% to 80% of them appearing once. Findings and caveats of the study: In a later analysis, most CMV-associated TCR beta chains appeared HLA-restricted.

The chain recombines TRBV5-1 with TRBJ1-2; TRBD1 might be the D (6 bases). The sample was PBMCs. The receptor's source is a woman aged 50 to 65 in good health and CMV-seronegative. CDR3 DNA: TGCGCCAGCAGCTGGCGGACAGAATCTAACTATGGCTACACCTTC. This sequence encodes CASSWRTESNYGYTF.